The 20 T cell receptor beta chains in this list originate from one sample, sequenced in a study of blood T cells in healthy people across ages. It was with a sample-barcoded 5' primer and a J-beta primer mix that a second PCR of about 7 to 12 cycles was run. TCRdb called the 5' RACE reads again in MiXCR, with one record for every CDR3 protein. This table holds approximately 780,000 distinct CDR3 sequences, roughly 26% found once. These data were also reused for a study on T cells of mothers and their children.

Sequenced input: blood. The source of these receptors is a boy between 10 and 17 years old in good health.

This clonotype came up a few times. This chain joins TRBV20-1 and TRBJ2-7; tentatively, D is TRBD1 (5 bases). The J call may be faulty, since TRBJ2-5 better matches the DNA end. The CDR3 is 11 residues long. Germline V gives CDR1 DFQATT, CDR2 SNEGSKA (reference sequence). The CDR3 nucleotides are TGCAGTGCCCAGGGATGGGAGACCCAGTACTTC. It codes for CSAQGWETQYF.

The table lists this clonotype with many counts. The chain is built from TRBV7-9 and TRBJ2-5; D possibly corresponds to TRBD2 (5 bases). Per the germline V gene, CDR1 is SEHNR and CDR2 is FQNEAQ (reference sequence). V dropped 1 base and J dropped 0 bases, with 9 bases sitting between them. The CDR3 sequence is 15 residues long. The CDR3: CASSLGGWYQETQYF. Written as DNA, the CDR3 is TGTGCCAGCAGCTTAGGAGGGTGGTACCAAGAGACCCAGTACTTC.

The rearrangement uses TRBV27 and TRBJ2-2, with TRBD1 matching over 7 bases. CDR1 and CDR2 from the germline V gene are MNHEY and SMNVEV (reference sequence). V dropped 5 bases and J dropped 5; count of bases not matched to a gene: 5. The CDR3 length is 14 residues. The CDR3 DNA reads as TGTGCCAGCAGTCACTACAGGGGTACCGGGGAGCTGTTTTTT. Translating gives CASSHYRGTGELFF.

Remarks on this clonotype: The junction shows a germline mismatch at one end, possibly a read error. The rearrangement links TRBV7-6 to TRBJ2-1, with D possibly matching TRBD1 (5 bases). CDR3 length equals 15 residues. The germline V gene has CDR1 SGHVS and CDR2 FNYEAQ. DNA for the CDR3: TGTTCCAGCAGCTTAGATCAGGGTGGAACCAATGAGCAGTTCTTC. It translates to CSSSLDQGGTNEQFF.

Comments on this clonotype: Germline and junction disagree at one end, which may indicate a read error. The CDR3 here is CASSFPGQPYYEQFF. The CDR3 coding sequence is TGTGCCAGCAGCTTCCCGGGACAGCCCTACTATGAGCAGTTCTTC. The chain has TRBV7-9 and TRBJ2-1, with 7 bases aligning to TRBD1. This CDR3 spans 15 amino acids. The V gene's germline CDR1 is SEHNR and CDR2 FQNEAQ (reference sequence).

This clonotype occurred many times. The chain uses TRBV28 and TRBJ2-7; D ambiguous. V lost 6 bases and J lost 5, with 11 bases in between. The CDR3 has 12 amino acids. Germline values: CDR1 MDHEN, CDR2 SYDVKM. Written as DNA, the CDR3 is TGTGCCAGCAGCCCACAGAGGAACGAGCAGTACTTC. Residues: CASSPQRNEQYF.

The J gene is TRBJ1-1, the V gene TRBV13, with D tentatively TRBD1 (5 bases). The V and J ends lost 0 bases and 2 bases respectively, with 10 bases between them. This CDR3 contains 15 residues. Germline V lookup: CDR1 PRHDT, CDR2 FYEKMQ (reference sequence). As DNA, the CDR3 is TGTGCCAGCAGCTTAGGAATGACAGCTAACACTGAAGCTTTCTTT. It translates to CASSLGMTANTEAFF.

In this sample, this clonotype turned up a few times. The rearrangement joins TRBV29-1 to TRBJ1-2; perhaps TRBD1 as D (5 bases). V was shortened by 2 bases and J by 3 bases, with 10 bases between the two germline ends. CDR1 SQVTM and CDR2 ANQGSEA come from the germline V gene. The CDR3 spans 13 residues. CDR3 sequence: CSVETGTHYGYTF. Written as DNA, the CDR3 is TGCAGCGTTGAAACCGGGACGCACTATGGCTACACCTTC.

The chain employs TRBV12-3 or TRBV12-4 and TRBJ2-5; 8 positions match TRBD2. Trimming at V came to 7 bases and at J to 2 bases, leaving 6 bases not matched to a gene. This CDR3 is built from 14 residues. The CDR3 bases are TGTGCCAGCAAAAAGCGGGGGCTACAAGAGACCCAGTACTTC. Its protein is CASKKRGLQETQYF.

The rearrangement links TRBV5-1 to TRBJ2-3; D possibly uses TRBD1 or TRBD2 (6 bases each). Germline CDR1 and CDR2: SGHRS and YFSETQ. The CDR3 is 14 amino acids. Trimming took 4 bases from V and 6 from J, leaving 15 bases between them. The CDR3 DNA reads TGCGCCAGCAGCGGGGGGCCGGTATCGGATACGCAGTATTTT. Its translation: CASSGGPVSDTQYF.

CDR3 protein: CASRRDSRNQPQHF. The CDR3 DNA reads as TGTGCCAGCAGGCGCGACAGTCGCAATCAGCCCCAGCATTTT. The chain employs TRBV12-3 or TRBV12-4 and TRBJ1-5; D is possibly TRBD1 (5 bases). This CDR3 has 14 amino acids. V lost 6 bases and J lost 2, with 11 bases in between.

The chain carries TRBV5-1 and TRBJ1-2; 7 positions match TRBD1. CDR1 is SGHRS, CDR2 YFSETQ, per germline. This CDR3 contains 16 residues. V trimming: 0 bases; J trimming: 8 bases; junction bases outside the gene matches: 13. CDR3 bases: TGCGCCAGCAGCTTGGAAGTAGGGGCCAGGGGGAAGGGCTACACCTTC. It encodes CASSLEVGARGKGYTF.

The chain uses TRBV20-1 and TRBJ2-2, with 7 bases that match TRBD2. The germline V gene has CDR1 DFQATT and CDR2 SNEGSKA (reference sequence). J was trimmed by 1 base and V by 0 bases; bases with no gene match: 5. There are 16 residues in the CDR3. DNA of the CDR3: TGCAGTGCTAGAGATACGAAGCGGGGGAACACCGGGGAGCTGTTTTTT. Amino acids: CSARDTKRGNTGELFF.

The rearrangement links TRBV5-1 to TRBJ2-2; D is uncertain. Trimming left V 4 bases short and J 3 bases short, with 10 bases between. CDR3 length equals 14 residues. In germline, CDR1 is SGHRS, CDR2 YFSETQ. CDR3 in DNA: TGCGCCAGCAGCCAAGACCCAGACACCGGGGAGCTGTTTTTT. Its protein product is CASSQDPDTGELFF.

V gene TRBV7-9 combines with J gene TRBJ1-4; 9 bases fit TRBD1. V was pared by 4 bases and J by 8 bases, with 5 bases of the junction left unmatched. Germline CDR1 is SEHNR and CDR2 is FQNEAQ (reference sequence). The CDR3 extends over 14 amino acids. CDR3 nucleotides: TGTGCCAGCAGCTCGGGACAGGGAACGGAAAAACTGTTTTTT. Translated: CASSSGQGTEKLFF.

This clonotype was detected only once. J is TRBJ2-5 and V is TRBV7-8; D remains unclear. Trimming pared 3 bases from V and 0 bases from J, leaving 14 bases between. The CDR3 covers 16 residues. The germline gives CDR1 SGHVS, CDR2 FQNEAQ. The CDR3 sequence is CASSLSRLPYQETQYF. The CDR3 coding sequence is TGTGCCAGCAGCTTGTCCAGGTTGCCGTACCAAGAGACCCAGTACTTC.

This clonotype has a handful of counts. The J gene is TRBJ1-1, the V gene TRBV7-9; a possible D gene is TRBD1 (5 bases). The V end lost 3 bases, the J end lost 3 bases, and 11 bases lay between the germline ends. Germline CDR1 reads SEHNR; CDR2 reads FQNEAQ (reference sequence). This CDR3 comprises 14 residues. The CDR3 region is CASSFKGPYTEAFF. In DNA, the CDR3 is TGTGCCAGCAGCTTCAAGGGGCCCTACACTGAAGCTTTCTTT.

The V gene is TRBV7-9, the J gene TRBJ2-5, with a weak D call TRBD2 (5 bases). Between the trimmed V and J ends, which lost 1 base and 1 base, there was a span of 10 bases. Germline V lookup: CDR1 SEHNR, CDR2 FQNEAQ (reference sequence). This CDR3 region has 15 residues. CDR3 sequence: CASSLGDYTQETQYF. Here the CDR3 DNA reads TGTGCCAGCAGCTTAGGAGACTATACCCAAGAGACCCAGTACTTC.

The chain combines TRBV12-3 or TRBV12-4 with TRBJ2-2, with 8 positions matching TRBD2. The CDR3 loop spans 13 amino acids. Trimming at V came to 6 bases and at J to 3 bases, leaving 0 bases not matched to a gene. The CDR3 sequence is CASRLADTGELFF. CDR3 DNA sequence: TGTGCCAGCAGACTAGCGGACACCGGGGAGCTGTTTTTT.

This clonotype showed up just a few times. The gene calls are TRBV2 and TRBJ2-5; 8 nucleotides align to TRBD2. The J call is uncertain, as TRBJ2-1 better fits the DNA end. Germline lookup yields CDR1 SNHLY and CDR2 FYNNEI. CDR3 length: 18 amino acids. The CDR3 nucleotides read TGTGCCAGCAGGGGAGGCAGCGGGGGACGCGACCCTTACAATGAGCAGTTCTTC. Amino acids: CASRGGSGGRDPYNEQFF.